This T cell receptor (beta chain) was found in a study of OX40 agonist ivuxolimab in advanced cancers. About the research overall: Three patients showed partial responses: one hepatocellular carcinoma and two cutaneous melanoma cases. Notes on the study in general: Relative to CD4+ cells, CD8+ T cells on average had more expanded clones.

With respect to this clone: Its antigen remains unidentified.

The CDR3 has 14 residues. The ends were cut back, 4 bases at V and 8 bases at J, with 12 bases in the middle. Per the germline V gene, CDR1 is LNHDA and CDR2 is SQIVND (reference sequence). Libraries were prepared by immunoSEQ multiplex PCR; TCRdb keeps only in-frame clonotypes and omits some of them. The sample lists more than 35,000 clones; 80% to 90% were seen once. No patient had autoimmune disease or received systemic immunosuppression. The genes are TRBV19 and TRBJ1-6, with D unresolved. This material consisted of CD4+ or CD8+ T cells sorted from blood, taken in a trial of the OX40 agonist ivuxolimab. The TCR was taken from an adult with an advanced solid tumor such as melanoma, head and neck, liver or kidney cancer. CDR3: CASSSWGSDSPLHF. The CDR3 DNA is TGTGCCAGTAGTAGTTGGGGTTCCGATTCACCCCTCCACTTT. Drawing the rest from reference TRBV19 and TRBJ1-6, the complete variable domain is DGGITQSPKYLFRKEGQNVTLSCEQNLNHDAMYWYRQDPGQGLRLIYYSQIVNDFQKGDIAEGYSVSREKKESFPLTVTSAQKNPTAFYLCASSSWGSDSPLHFGNGTRLTVT.